This TCR beta chain comes out of a study of beta chain features in type 1 diabetes. Whole-study results and caveats: Type 1 diabetes patients had VDJ junctions that carried fewer insertions and more deletions. Unsettled here was the matter of whether HLA type influences TCRB rearrangement.

This CDR3 is 15 amino acids long. Germline CDR1 KGHSH, CDR2 LQKENI. The V and J ends lost 6 bases and 1 base, in that order; junction bases with no gene match: 8. This clone was observed a few times. The antigen remains unidentified. What was sequenced were expressed TCRB transcripts, since all of the isolated RNA had been reverse transcribed. The protocol was immunoSEQ multiplex PCR, while the TCRdb copy is restricted to in-frame clones and leaves out a portion. The table lists about 220,000 clones, 11% of them singletons. Naive, central memory, regulatory and stem cell-like memory cells within the CD4+ compartment were sorted using CD45RO/CCR7/CD25/CD127/CD95/CD27.

The source is a man aged 18 to 30 in good health. Sequenced material: central memory CD4+ T cells from blood. The rearrangement joins TRBV18 to TRBJ2-7, with TRBD1 matching over 8 bases. CDR3 bases: TGTGCCAGCTCCACCGGGGGACAGGCTTCCTACGAGCAGTACTTC. It specifies CASSTGGQASYEQYF.